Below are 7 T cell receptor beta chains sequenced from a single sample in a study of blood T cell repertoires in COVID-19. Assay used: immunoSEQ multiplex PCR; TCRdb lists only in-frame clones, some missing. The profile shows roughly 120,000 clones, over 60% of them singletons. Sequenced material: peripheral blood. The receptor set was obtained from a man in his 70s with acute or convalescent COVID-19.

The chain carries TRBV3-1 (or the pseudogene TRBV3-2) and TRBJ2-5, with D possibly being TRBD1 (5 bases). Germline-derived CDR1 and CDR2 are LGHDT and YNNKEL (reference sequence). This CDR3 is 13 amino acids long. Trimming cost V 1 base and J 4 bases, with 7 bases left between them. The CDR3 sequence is CASSQVGVETQYF. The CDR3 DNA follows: TGTGCCAGCAGCCAAGTAGGGGTAGAGACCCAGTACTTC.

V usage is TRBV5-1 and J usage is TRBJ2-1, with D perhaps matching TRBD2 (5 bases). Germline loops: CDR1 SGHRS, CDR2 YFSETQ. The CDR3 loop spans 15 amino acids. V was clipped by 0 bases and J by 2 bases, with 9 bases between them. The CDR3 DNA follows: TGCGCCAGCAGCTTGGGCGGGTCTACCTACAATGAGCAGTTCTTC. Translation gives CASSLGGSTYNEQFF.

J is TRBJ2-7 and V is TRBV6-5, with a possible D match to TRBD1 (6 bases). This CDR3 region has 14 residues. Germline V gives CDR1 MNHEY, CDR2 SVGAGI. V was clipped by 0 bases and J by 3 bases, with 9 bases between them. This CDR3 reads CASSYSYRDYEQYF. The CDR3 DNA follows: TGTGCCAGCAGTTACTCGTACAGGGACTACGAGCAGTACTTC.

The CDR3 spells CASSLGGESYGYTF. The CDR3 coding sequence is TGTGCCAGCAGTTTAGGAGGGGAGAGCTATGGCTACACCTTC. The chain uses TRBV27 and TRBJ1-2, with D possibly being TRBD1 (5 bases). Germline V gene lookup returns CDR1 MNHEY and CDR2 SMNVEV (reference sequence). This CDR3 contains 14 residues. With 2 bases removed from V and 4 bases from J, the gap between germline ends came to 11 bases.

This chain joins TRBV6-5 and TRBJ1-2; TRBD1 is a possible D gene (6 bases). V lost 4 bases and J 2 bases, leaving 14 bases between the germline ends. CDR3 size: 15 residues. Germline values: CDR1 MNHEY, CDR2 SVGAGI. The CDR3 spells CASSWGQQGNYGYTF. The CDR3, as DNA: TGTGCCAGCAGTTGGGGGCAACAGGGAAACTATGGCTACACCTTC.

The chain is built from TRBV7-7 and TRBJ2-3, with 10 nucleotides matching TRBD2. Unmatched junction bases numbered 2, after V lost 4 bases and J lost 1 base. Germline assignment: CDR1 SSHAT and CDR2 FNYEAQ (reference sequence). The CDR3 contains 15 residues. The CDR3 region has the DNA TGTGCCAGCAGCTCAGGGACTAGCGGCACAGATACGCAGTATTTT. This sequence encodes CASSSGTSGTDTQYF.

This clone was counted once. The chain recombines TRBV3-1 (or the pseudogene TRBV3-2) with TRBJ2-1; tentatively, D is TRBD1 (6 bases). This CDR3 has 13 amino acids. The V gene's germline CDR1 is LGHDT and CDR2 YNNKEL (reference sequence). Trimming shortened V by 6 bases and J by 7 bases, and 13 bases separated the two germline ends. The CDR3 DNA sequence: TGTGCCAGCAGTGATCGGGACAAAAATGAGCAGTTCTTC. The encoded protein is CASSDRDKNEQFF.